The clone carrying this T cell receptor beta chain has ten or more counts. This record belongs to a study of T cells in Graves' hyperthyroidism and ophthalmopathy. Study context: Peripheral blood was taken when the disease was first diagnosed, before any treatment began.

These patients, aged 18 to 65, had recently diagnosed hyperthyroidism lasting under 2 months. Patients having uncontrolled infection, another autoimmune disease, pregnancy or lactation were not included. Each 10 ml fresh peripheral blood draw supplied the PBMCs. Germline lookup yields CDR1 SGDLS and CDR2 YYNGEE. This CDR3 is 14 amino acids long. The V end lost 3 bases, the J end lost 0 bases, and 10 bases lay between the germline ends. TCR beta CDR3 sequences were amplified from RNA transcripts. First-round RT-PCR of the TCR CDR3 relied on the HTBI primer set. TCRdb called the multiplex PCR reads again in MiXCR, with one record for every CDR3 protein. The top ten clones hold around 45% of a sample with under 350,000 distinct CDR3 sequences, approximately 22% of them seen once.

The chain couples TRBV9 to TRBJ2-7; D gene unclear. The receptor comes from a woman in her fifties or sixties with Graves' hyperthyroidism. Material: blood. Here the CDR3 reads CASSAELSSYEQYF. CDR3 in DNA: TGTGCCAGCAGCGCCGAATTAAGCTCCTACGAGCAGTACTTC.